This T cell receptor beta chain is from a study of blood T cell repertoires in COVID-19 (TCRdb year 2020). Regarding the complete study: The collaborator samples originated in the United States, Italy and Spain and spanned the acute and convalescent phases of COVID-19. Sample metadata almost always included a de-identified subject ID, COVID-19 status, age in years and sex. Subjects who had been exposed to COVID-19, were actively infected with it, or had recovered from it provided the deeply sampled blood TCRbeta repertoires that made up the dataset. Samples were obtained from the ongoing ImmuneRACE study (first 160 participants) and from over 1,000 subjects provided by 6 global collaborators. The prospective study material was composed of cDNA or gDNA derived from T cells, B-cell-depleted T cells, or PBMCs. A freely available public database, intended as a resource for researchers studying the immune response to SARS-CoV-2, is where the repertoires were released. HLA class I and class II types, where available, came from metadata supplied by the sample provider rather than from assay-based typing.

What the study reported, not specific to this receptor: The quantity of clinical and demographic metadata differed by source and by participant and was supplied without curation.

Concerning this clone itself: The antigen it recognizes is unknown. Base qualities are not recorded, but no much larger clone differs from it by a single base.

One collaborating source in Seattle enrolled patients while the patients were actively infected and followed the patients over time throughout the course of disease. The collaborating institutions used their own protocols to collect whole blood in K2EDTA tubes. For TCRbeta analysis, collaborators shipped samples as frozen whole blood, isolated PBMCs, or DNA extracted from either of those sample types. As encoded in the germline V gene (reference sequence), CDR1 is MNHEY while CDR2 is SMNVEV. V is cut by 6 bases and J by 4 bases, and the space between the germline ends is 22 bases. The CDR3 contains 17 residues, cysteine and phenylalanine counted. Only the CDR3 portion is preserved as DNA: 51 bases, with reading frame beginning at the first base. The immunoSEQ Assay, a bias-controlled multiplex PCR, was used to amplify TCRbeta CDR3 regions from genomic DNA. Per the authors' processing: The number of nucleated cells in each sample was estimated by amplification of reference gene primers within the assay. To quantify the absolute abundance of each unique TCRbeta CDR3 rearrangement, sequence reads were collapsed and filtered. For each sample, productive Simpson clonality was calculated as the square root of Simpson's diversity index across productive rearrangements. TCRdb re-hosts the immuneACCESS table, in-frame sequences only. Its copies lack some clones; in the studies checked, an unresolved V gene accounts for under half of them, and the cause for the rest is not known. For V, J and clone size, that table is used; D and trimming come from the DNA. Within this sample are more than 60,000 clones, with about 86% of them counted one time only. Clones ranked in the top ten supply 5.5% to 7.5% of the sample.

The rearranged chain carries TRBV27 and TRBJ1-3; a weak D assignment points to TRBD1 (5 bases agree). This clonotype was sampled from an older man with COVID-19, enrolled during active disease. The sequenced material came from peripheral blood. The DNA sequence is as follows: TGTGCCAGCAGGCCAACCTTACGGGGGTCGGGGGGAAACACCATATATTTT. This yields the protein CASRPTLRGSGGNTIYF.